This TCR beta chain was sequenced for a study of T cells in localized non-small cell lung cancer. Regarding the study as a whole: Longer overall survival was seen with higher T cell density measured in blood. In uninvolved adjacent lung, T cell clonality reached its highest value, exceeding tumor. The study sequenced only one region of the tumor. As a result, intratumor heterogeneity could not be excluded and remains possible.

A note on this clone: The antigen remains undetermined.

Profiling relied on immunoSEQ multiplex PCR, and the TCRdb table lists in-frame clones only, not all of them. This sample yields roughly 39,000 clones, of which around nine tenths are seen a single time; approximately 3.6% belongs to the top ten. The sequences come from peripheral blood, collected before any cancer treatment. The TCR originated in a man between 18 and 50 years old with stage I lung adenocarcinoma.

CDR3 sequence: CASSPSGGVYNEQFF. The CDR3 region has the DNA TGCGCCAGCAGCCCGAGCGGGGGTGTTTACAATGAGCAGTTCTTC. The V call is TRBV4-3, the J call TRBJ2-1; the match to TRBD2 covers 8 bases. Germline assignment: CDR1 LGHNA and CDR2 YSLEER. With 4 bases clipped from V and 4 bases from J, the junction kept 6 bases outside the gene matches. This CDR3 is 15 amino acids long.